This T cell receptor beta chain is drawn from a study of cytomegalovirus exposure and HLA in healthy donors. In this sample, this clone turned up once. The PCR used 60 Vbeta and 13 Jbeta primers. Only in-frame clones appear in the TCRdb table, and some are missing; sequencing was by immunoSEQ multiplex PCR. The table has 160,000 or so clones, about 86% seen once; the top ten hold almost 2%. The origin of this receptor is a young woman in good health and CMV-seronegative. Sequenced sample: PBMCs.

Here the CDR3 reads CASRTQGAGTEAFF. In DNA, the CDR3 is TGTGCCAGCAGGACCCAGGGGGCCGGGACTGAAGCTTTCTTT. The gene calls are TRBV6-5 and TRBJ1-1; 8 nucleotides agree with TRBD1. This CDR3 is 14 amino acids long. V trimming: 6 bases; J trimming: 5 bases; junction bases outside the gene matches: 8. Germline CDR1 reads MNHEY; CDR2 reads SVGAGI.